This TCR beta chain was profiled in a study of T-cell memory formation after mild COVID-19. The CDR3 is 15 amino acids. Trimming removed 6 bases from V and 0 bases from J, with 9 bases in between. Germline lookup yields CDR1 SEHNR and CDR2 FQNEAQ (reference sequence). TCRdb re-analysed the 5' RACE reads in MiXCR, keeping a single row per CDR3 protein. Among around 410,000 distinct CDR3 sequences listed, about 22% were seen once. This chain joins TRBV7-9 and TRBJ2-6, with D hard to call. Sequencing was carried out using PBMCs or a T cell subset sorted from them (not recorded which). The TCR sequence derives from an adult woman who had mild COVID-19 (a few samples of this study predate the infection). Cell type and time point are not known. Written as DNA, the CDR3 is TGTGCCAGCAGTCACAGAGCCTCTGGGGCCAACGTCCTGACTTTC. Translated: CASSHRASGANVLTF.